This TCR beta chain originates from a study of graft-versus-host responses after intestinal transplantation. For the study at large: Every recipient had anti-thymocyte globulin induction and roughly 3 years of tacrolimus plus steroids.

This clone was counted once. Antigen: not known. Study findings and constraints: Allografts from individuals with graft-donor T cell macrochimerism displayed high graft-versus-host to host-versus-graft clonal ratios. Marrow from the recipient contained GvH clones, some of which had appeared first in ileum or blood. Levels of circulating GvH clones at their peak were associated with early post-transplant HvG declines.

Using immunoSEQ multiplex PCR, the repertoire was profiled, and TCRdb retains in-frame clones only, with some absent. The repertoire consists of 78,000 or so clones, with roughly 84% occurring once and the leading ten covering less than 9.5%. The TCR was taken from a human donor who was the organ donor for an intestinal transplant. The sequencing here drew on unstimulated CD8+ T cells sorted from spleen or lymph node cells, taken before transplant.

The CDR3 nucleotides are TGTGCCAGCAGCTTGGAACCCAATGAGCAGTTCTTC. Amino acid sequence: CASSLEPNEQFF. The chain is built from TRBV5-6 and TRBJ2-1; no firm D call. Germline values: CDR1 SGHDT, CDR2 YYEEEE. Trimming cost V 0 bases and J 6 bases, with 4 bases left between them. This CDR3 comprises 12 residues.